The 5 T cell receptor beta chains listed next were all sequenced from one sample in a study of blood T cell repertoires in COVID-19. Generated by immunoSEQ multiplex PCR, the TCRdb table keeps only in-frame clones and is missing some. The sample lists fewer than 70,000 clones, over 75% occurring once. Material for sequencing was peripheral blood. The receptors come from a human donor in a cohort sampled during active COVID-19.

This clone was seen more than once but under ten times. The chain joins TRBV27 to TRBJ2-7; TRBD1 might be the D (5 bases). V lost 5 bases and J lost 1, with 18 bases in between. The CDR3 has 16 amino acids. The germline V gene has CDR1 MNHEY and CDR2 SMNVEV (reference sequence). The CDR3 DNA follows: TGTGCCAGCAGTAGTATCACAGGCGGCGGATCCTACGAGCAGTACTTC. Protein sequence: CASSSITGGGSYEQYF.

V and J are TRBV7-2 and TRBJ2-3; D is possibly TRBD2 (6 bases). Germline V gene lookup returns CDR1 SGHTA and CDR2 FQGNSA. V gave up 5 bases and J gave up 5 bases, with 8 bases separating them. This CDR3 has 12 residues. CDR3 protein: CASSPGEDTQYF. The DNA of the CDR3 is TGTGCCAGCAGCCCGGGGGAAGATACGCAGTATTTT.

The J gene is TRBJ2-1, the V gene TRBV12-3 or TRBV12-4; perhaps TRBD1 as D (6 bases). CDR3 size: 12 residues. Deletions cut 5 bases from V and 12 bases from J, with 14 bases between. This CDR3 is CASSQPDSSQFF. CDR3 sequence (DNA): TGTGCCAGCAGTCAACCGGACAGTTCGCAGTTCTTC.

V gene TRBV27 combines with J gene TRBJ2-1; a possible D gene is TRBD2 (6 bases). This CDR3 spans 13 amino acids. CDR1 and CDR2 (germline): MNHEY, SMNVEV (reference sequence). V lost 6 bases and J lost 8, with 14 bases in between. The CDR3: CASSQLAIDEQFF. In nucleotides, the CDR3 is TGTGCCAGCAGCCAACTAGCTATCGATGAGCAGTTCTTC.

The gene calls are TRBV7-7 and TRBJ1-2, with TRBD1 identical over 7 bases. This CDR3 is built from 16 residues. Germline assignment: CDR1 SSHAT and CDR2 FNYEAQ (reference sequence). The ends lost 5 bases at V and 6 bases at J; junction bases unmatched: 15. The CDR3 sequence is CASSPFQGGAEDGYTF. The CDR3, as DNA: TGTGCCAGCAGCCCTTTTCAAGGGGGCGCGGAGGATGGCTACACCTTC.